This T cell receptor beta chain emerged from a study of blood T cell repertoires in COVID-19. The method was immunoSEQ multiplex PCR; TCRdb's version includes in-frame clones alone and lacks a portion of them. The data show some 200,000 clones, 81% seen once. This CDR3 is built from 12 residues. Per germline, CDR1 SQVTM and CDR2 ANQGSEA. The trim removed 1 base at V and 7 bases at J, leaving 2 bases unmatched. Material: peripheral blood. This receptor was taken from a middle-aged woman with COVID-19, enrolled during active disease. The chain recombines TRBV29-1 with TRBJ1-2, with 8 bases fitting TRBD1. The CDR3, as DNA: TGCAGCGTTGAAGGAACAGGGGGTGGCTACACCTTC. It translates to CSVEGTGGGYTF.